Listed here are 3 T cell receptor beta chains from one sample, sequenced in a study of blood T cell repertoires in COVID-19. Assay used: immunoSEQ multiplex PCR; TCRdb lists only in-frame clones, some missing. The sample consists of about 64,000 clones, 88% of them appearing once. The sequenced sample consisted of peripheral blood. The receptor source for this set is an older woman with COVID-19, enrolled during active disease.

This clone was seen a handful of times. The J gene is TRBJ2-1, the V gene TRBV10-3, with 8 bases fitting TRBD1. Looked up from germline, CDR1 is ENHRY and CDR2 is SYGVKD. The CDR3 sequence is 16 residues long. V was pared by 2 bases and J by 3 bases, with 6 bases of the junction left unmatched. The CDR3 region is CAISEKDRDFYNEQFF. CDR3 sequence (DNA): TGTGCCATCAGTGAGAAGGACAGGGACTTCTACAATGAGCAGTTCTTC.

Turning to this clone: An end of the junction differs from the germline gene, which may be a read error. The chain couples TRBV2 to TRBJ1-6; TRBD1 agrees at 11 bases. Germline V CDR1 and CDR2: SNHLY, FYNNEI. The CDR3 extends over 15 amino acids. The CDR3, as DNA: TGTGCCAGCAGAGAGGGGACAGGGGGGAATTCACCTCTCCACTTT. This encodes CASREGTGGNSPLHF.

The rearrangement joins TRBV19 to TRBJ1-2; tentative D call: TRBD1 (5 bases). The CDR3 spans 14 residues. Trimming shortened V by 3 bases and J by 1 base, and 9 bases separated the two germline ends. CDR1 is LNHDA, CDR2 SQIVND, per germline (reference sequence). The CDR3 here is CASSIPQGNYGYTF. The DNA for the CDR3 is TGTGCCAGTAGTATCCCCCAGGGTAACTATGGCTACACCTTC.